This T cell receptor (beta chain) emerged from a study of cytomegalovirus exposure and HLA in healthy donors. The overall study: A later analysis reported the approximately 120 validation repertoires used the same platform as the 500 to 800 first-cohort repertoires.

Study observations and caveats: Most observed TCR sequences were rare, whereas some public TCRs were detected in many donors. Listed as cytomegalovirus-associated were 150 to 200 TCR beta chains.

Trimming took 3 bases from V and 3 from J, leaving 15 bases between them. The CDR3 is made up of 15 amino acids. Germline V lookup: CDR1 SGDLS, CDR2 YYNGEE. In regard to this clone: The antigen is undetermined.

Sequenced by immunoSEQ multiplex PCR; TCRdb stores in-frame clones only, minus some. The data hold some 250,000 clones, with around 90% observed a single time. Input material: PBMCs. The TCR was taken from a woman younger than 30 in good health and CMV-seronegative. The chain employs TRBV9 and TRBJ1-2; D is perhaps TRBD1 (6 bases). The CDR3 spells CASSAGTGTHYGYTF. The DNA for the CDR3 is TGTGCCAGCAGCGCAGGGACCGGGACACACTATGGCTACACCTTC.